The clone carrying this T cell receptor beta chain was observed once. The sample belongs to a study of blood T cell repertoires in COVID-19. Whole-study context: Both acute and convalescent COVID-19 samples were obtained from the United States, Italy and Spain. PBMCs, B-cell-depleted T cells, or T cells provided the cDNA or gDNA that made up the material.

Authors' processing steps: Reference gene primers were amplified, and this amplification served to estimate nucleated cell counts. Sequenced by immunoSEQ multiplex PCR; TCRdb stores in-frame clones only, minus some. V and J calls and clone size come straight from that table; D and trimming were deduced from the DNA. The sample yields roughly 100,000 clones, around 80% seen once. CDR3 length: 19 amino acids. The junction had 21 bases not matched to a gene; V was cut back by 5 bases and J by 5 bases. Germline V gene data show CDR1 as MNHEY and CDR2 as SMNVEV (reference sequence). V gene TRBV27 combines with J gene TRBJ2-3; 8 positions match TRBD2. The sequenced sample consisted of peripheral blood. This TCR was sampled from a man between 70 and 80 years old with acute or convalescent COVID-19. CDR3 in amino acids: CASSRSPPLGSGRGDTQYF. CDR3 in DNA: TGTGCCAGCAGTCGAAGCCCCCCCTTGGGAAGCGGGAGAGGAGATACGCAGTATTTT.